This T cell receptor beta chain derives from a study of blood T cells in healthy people across ages. PBMCs were isolated at a quantity of at least 7 million per sample. This clonotype came up a few times. The antigen is undetermined. The CDR3 is made up of 15 amino acids. Trimming cost V 5 bases and J 5 bases; bases outside gene matches: 10. Germline V CDR1 and CDR2: MNHEY, SMNVEV (reference sequence). Whole-study findings and limits: A strong correlation was found between TCR beta diversity and the percentage of naive T cells. CMV status of donors was not determined, possibly confounding expanded clonotype changes.

A sample-barcoded 5' primer and a J-beta primer mix were used in a second PCR of roughly 6 to 11 cycles. TCRdb analysed the 5' RACE reads with MiXCR anew, one entry per CDR3 protein. This sample has over a million distinct CDR3 sequences, with less than 45% found just once. Sequencing was done on a sample of blood. The chain carries TRBV27 and TRBJ1-2; 8 bases are shared with TRBD1. This clonotype originated in a woman between 18 and 29 years old in good health. The CDR3 sequence is CASSLGQGWLYGYTF. The CDR3 bases are TGTGCCAGCAGTCTAGGACAGGGATGGCTGTATGGCTACACCTTC.